The 17 T cell receptor beta chains given below trace back to one sample, sequenced in a study of T cell changes during pregnancy in multiple sclerosis. Using immunoSEQ multiplex PCR, the repertoire was profiled, and TCRdb retains in-frame clones only, with some absent. The sample has around 40,000 clones; about 91% are singletons. The sequencing used CD4+ T cells from peripheral blood mononuclear cells, collected in the second trimester of pregnancy. The origin of the receptors is a female donor in good health, enrolled as a control in a pregnancy study.

This chain uses TRBV7-9 with TRBJ2-5, with a tentative D call TRBD2 (6 bases). Between the trimmed V and J ends, which lost 6 bases and 6 bases, there was a span of 20 bases. Germline assignment: CDR1 SEHNR and CDR2 FQNEAQ (reference sequence). This CDR3 has 15 residues. The CDR3 reads CASSSTGVLSKTQYF. The CDR3, as DNA: TGTGCCAGCAGTTCAACGGGAGTACTATCAAAGACCCAGTACTTC.

The rearrangement uses TRBV7-2 and TRBJ1-1, with unresolved D. Trimming removed 2 bases from V and 11 bases from J, with 18 bases in between. The CDR3 runs 14 residues. Germline lookup yields CDR1 SGHTA and CDR2 FQGNSA. The CDR3 DNA follows: TGTGCCAGCAGCTTATCCTCCACGACAAGTTCGGCTTTCTTT. Translated: CASSLSSTTSSAFF.

The genes are TRBV28 and TRBJ2-1; 7 bases are shared with TRBD2. The CDR3 totals 13 residues. The V gene's germline CDR1 is MDHEN and CDR2 SYDVKM. Trimming removed 6 bases from V and 5 bases from J; junction bases left unmatched: 4. CDR3 residues: CASSPSGNNEQFF. Written as DNA, the CDR3 is TGTGCCAGCAGCCCTAGCGGAAACAATGAGCAGTTCTTC.

This chain uses TRBV7-2 with TRBJ2-3, with TRBD2 matching 9 bases. J gave up 5 bases and V 2 bases, and 5 bases lay outside the gene matches. The germline V gene has CDR1 SGHTA and CDR2 FQGNSA. The CDR3 totals 15 residues. The CDR3 loop is CASSLWREGQDTQYF. The CDR3, as DNA: TGTGCCAGCAGCTTATGGCGGGAGGGCCAAGATACGCAGTATTTT.

The gene calls are TRBV9 and TRBJ2-1, with TRBD2 matching over 8 bases. V was clipped by 3 bases and J by 4 bases; unmatched bases: 6. This CDR3 is 15 amino acids long. Germline CDR1 SGDLS, CDR2 YYNGEE. The DNA of the CDR3 is TGTGCCAGCAGCGCCATAGCGGGACTATACAATGAGCAGTTCTTC. Protein sequence: CASSAIAGLYNEQFF.

This clone was picked up a small number of times. V usage is TRBV7-2 and J usage is TRBJ2-4, with 7 bases lining up with TRBD1. Trimming removed 5 bases from V and 8 bases from J; junction bases left unmatched: 12. Germline values: CDR1 SGHTA, CDR2 FQGNSA. This CDR3 contains 15 residues. CDR3 nucleotide sequence: TGTGCCAGCAGCCTTCAGACAGGGTTGAGAGACATTCAGTACTTC. Translating it yields CASSLQTGLRDIQYF.

The genes are TRBV18 and TRBJ2-7; TRBD2 is a possible D gene (5 bases). Trimming removed 0 bases from V and 9 bases from J, with 15 bases in between. The germline V gene encodes CDR1 KGHSH and CDR2 LQKENI. The CDR3 is made up of 14 amino acids. The CDR3 DNA is TGTGCCAGCTCACCACCGAGGACTCCTCGGGTGCAGTACTTC. Its protein is CASSPPRTPRVQYF.

J is TRBJ2-3 and V is TRBV7-9; D not certain. From germline, CDR1 is SEHNR and CDR2 FQNEAQ (reference sequence). V lost 5 bases and J lost 2, with 17 bases in between. The CDR3 has 16 residues. Here the CDR3 reads CASSLNQFTSTDTQYF. CDR3 bases: TGTGCCAGCAGCCTCAACCAGTTTACATCCACAGATACGCAGTATTTT.

The J gene is TRBJ2-3, the V gene TRBV28; 8 bases are shared with TRBD1. The junction had 5 bases not matched to a gene; V was cut back by 8 bases and J by 1 base. CDR1 MDHEN and CDR2 SYDVKM come from the germline V gene. CDR3 length equals 14 residues. CDR3 protein: CASYGQGGTDTQYF. The CDR3 DNA follows: TGTGCCAGCTATGGACAGGGAGGCACAGATACGCAGTATTTT.

The chain employs TRBV2 and TRBJ1-2; TRBD1 is a possible D gene (6 bases). Germline V gives CDR1 SNHLY, CDR2 FYNNEI. The V and J ends lost 4 bases and 6 bases respectively, with 12 bases between them. CDR3 size: 13 residues. Written as DNA, the CDR3 is TGTGCCAGCAGTGTCGCAGGGGCTGATGGCTACACCTTC. Its protein is CASSVAGADGYTF.

This clone is a singleton in its sample. This rearrangement joins TRBV4-2 to TRBJ2-7; maybe TRBD1 (5 bases). Looked up from germline, CDR1 is LGHNA and CDR2 is YNFKEQ. V gave up 2 bases and J gave up 1 base, with 21 bases separating them. The CDR3 is 18 amino acids. CDR3 sequence reads: CASSQRGSEAGVSYEQYF. The CDR3, as DNA: TGTGCCAGCAGCCAAAGGGGATCTGAGGCAGGTGTTTCCTACGAGCAGTACTTC.

The rearrangement links TRBV30 to TRBJ1-5; D is uncertain. The germline V and J ends were trimmed by 0 bases and 3 bases, with 12 bases remaining between them. The CDR3 runs 15 residues. The germline V gene encodes CDR1 GTSNPN and CDR2 SVGIG (reference sequence). CDR3 sequence reads: CAWSVRGNYNQPQHF. The CDR3 DNA follows: TGTGCCTGGAGTGTACGAGGGAACTACAATCAGCCCCAGCATTTT.

This clone was found once. The chain has TRBV6-6 and TRBJ2-1, with 11 nucleotides matching TRBD2. From germline, CDR1 is MNHNY and CDR2 SVGAGI (reference sequence). With 3 bases clipped from V and 4 bases from J, the junction kept 2 bases outside the gene matches. The CDR3 covers 15 residues. The CDR3 region has the DNA TGTGCCAGCAGTTATCCTAGCGGGGGGTACAATGAGCAGTTCTTC. It encodes CASSYPSGGYNEQFF.

This sequence joins TRBV10-3 and TRBJ2-1; D remains ambiguous. Trimming cost V 2 bases and J 0 bases, with 8 bases left between them. The CDR3 is 15 amino acids. Germline CDR1 is ENHRY and CDR2 is SYGVKD. This CDR3 is CAISEVPSSYNEQFF. The CDR3 nucleotides are TGTGCCATCAGTGAGGTCCCGAGCTCCTACAATGAGCAGTTCTTC.

The CDR3 DNA follows: TGTGCCAGCAGCGGAGACGAATTTCTAGAGCAGTTCTTC. It yields the protein CASSGDEFLEQFF. The V gene is TRBV28, the J gene TRBJ2-1; D call uncertain. From germline, CDR1 is MDHEN and CDR2 SYDVKM. The CDR3 totals 13 residues. V was pared by 6 bases and J by 10 bases, with 16 bases between. Full variable domain (rest looked up from reference TRBV28 and TRBJ2-1): DVKVTQSSRYLVKRTGEKVFLECVQDMDHENMFWYRQDPGLGLRLIYFSYDVKMKEKGDIPEGYSVSREKKERFSLILESASTNQTSMYLCASSGDEFLEQFFGPGTRLTVL.

The table lists this clone with a count of one. The chain has TRBV7-3 and TRBJ1-2, with D uncertain. Germline V gene sequence: CDR1 SGHTA, CDR2 FQGTGA. V dropped 5 bases and J dropped 7 bases, with 17 bases sitting between them. This CDR3 spans 14 amino acids. For the CDR3, the DNA is TGTGCCAGCAGCCCCCAAGGAACTAGGAGTGGCTACACCTTC. It specifies CASSPQGTRSGYTF.

V and J are TRBV9 and TRBJ1-2; 10 positions agree with TRBD1. Germline V lookup: CDR1 SGDLS, CDR2 YYNGEE. V dropped 3 bases and J dropped 6; count of bases not matched to a gene: 8. The CDR3 totals 15 residues. In nucleotides, the CDR3 is TGTGCCAGCAGCGACAGACAGGGGGCGATTCATGGCTACACCTTC. Translated: CASSDRQGAIHGYTF.